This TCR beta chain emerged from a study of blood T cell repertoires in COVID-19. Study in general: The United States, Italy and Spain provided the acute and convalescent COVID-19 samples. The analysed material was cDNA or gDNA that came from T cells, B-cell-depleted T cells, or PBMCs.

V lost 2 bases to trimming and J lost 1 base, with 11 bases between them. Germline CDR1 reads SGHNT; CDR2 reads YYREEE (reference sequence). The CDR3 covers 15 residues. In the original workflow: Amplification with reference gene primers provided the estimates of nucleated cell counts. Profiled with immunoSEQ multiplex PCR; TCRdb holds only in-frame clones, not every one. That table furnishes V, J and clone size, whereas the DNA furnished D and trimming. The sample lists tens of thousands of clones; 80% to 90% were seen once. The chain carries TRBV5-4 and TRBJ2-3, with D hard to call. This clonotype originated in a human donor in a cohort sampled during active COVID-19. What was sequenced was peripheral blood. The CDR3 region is CASSFSAQGTDTQYF. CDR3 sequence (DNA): TGTGCCAGCAGCTTCAGTGCCCAGGGCACAGATACGCAGTATTTT.